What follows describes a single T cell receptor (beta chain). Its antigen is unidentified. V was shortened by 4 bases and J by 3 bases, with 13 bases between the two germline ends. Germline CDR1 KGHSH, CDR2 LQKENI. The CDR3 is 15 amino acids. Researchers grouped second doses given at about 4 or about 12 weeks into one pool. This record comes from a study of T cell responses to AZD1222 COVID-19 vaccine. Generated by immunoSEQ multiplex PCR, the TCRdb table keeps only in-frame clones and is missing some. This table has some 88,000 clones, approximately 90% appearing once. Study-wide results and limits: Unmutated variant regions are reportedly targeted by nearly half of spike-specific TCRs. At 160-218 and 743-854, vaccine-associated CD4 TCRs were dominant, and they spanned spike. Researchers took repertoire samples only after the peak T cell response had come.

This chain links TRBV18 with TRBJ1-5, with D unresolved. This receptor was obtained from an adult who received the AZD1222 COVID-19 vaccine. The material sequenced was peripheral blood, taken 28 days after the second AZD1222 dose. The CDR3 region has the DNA TGTGCCAGCTCACAGCAGGCTCCTCCCAATCAGCCCCAGCATTTT. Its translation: CASSQQAPPNQPQHF. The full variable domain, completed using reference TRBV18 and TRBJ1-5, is NAGVMQNPRHLVRRRGQEARLRCSPMKGHSHVYWYRQLPEEGLKFMVYLQKENIIDESGMPKERFSAEFPKEGPSILRIQQVVRGDSAAYFCASSQQAPPNQPQHFGDGTRLSIL.